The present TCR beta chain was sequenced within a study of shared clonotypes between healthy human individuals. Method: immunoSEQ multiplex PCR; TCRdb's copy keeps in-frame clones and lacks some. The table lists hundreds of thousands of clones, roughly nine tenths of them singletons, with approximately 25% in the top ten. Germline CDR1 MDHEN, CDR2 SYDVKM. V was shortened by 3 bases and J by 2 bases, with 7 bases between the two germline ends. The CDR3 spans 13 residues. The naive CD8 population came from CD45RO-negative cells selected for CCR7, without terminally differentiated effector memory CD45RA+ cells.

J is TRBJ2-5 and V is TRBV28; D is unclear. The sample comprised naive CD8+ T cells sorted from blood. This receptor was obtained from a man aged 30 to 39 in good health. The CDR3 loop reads CASSFATQETQYF. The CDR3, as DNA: TGTGCCAGCAGTTTCGCCACTCAAGAGACCCAGTACTTC.